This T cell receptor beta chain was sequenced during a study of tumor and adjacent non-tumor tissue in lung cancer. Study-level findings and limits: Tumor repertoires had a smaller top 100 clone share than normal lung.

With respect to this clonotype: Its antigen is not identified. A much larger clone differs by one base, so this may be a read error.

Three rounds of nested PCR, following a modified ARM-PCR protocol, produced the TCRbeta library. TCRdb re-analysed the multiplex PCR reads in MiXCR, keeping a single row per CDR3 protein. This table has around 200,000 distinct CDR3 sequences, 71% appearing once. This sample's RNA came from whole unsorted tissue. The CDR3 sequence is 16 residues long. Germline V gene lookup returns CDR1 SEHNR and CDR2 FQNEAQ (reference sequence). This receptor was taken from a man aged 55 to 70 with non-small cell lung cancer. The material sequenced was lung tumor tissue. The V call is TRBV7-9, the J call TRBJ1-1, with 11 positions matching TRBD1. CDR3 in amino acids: CTSSLRQGQGETEAFF. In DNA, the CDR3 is TGTACCAGCAGCCTGAGACAGGGACAGGGGGAGACTGAAGCTTTCTTT.